These 5 T cell receptor beta chains came from one sample sequenced in a study of T cell repertoires in cytomegalovirus infection. TCRdb analysed the reads with MiXCR anew, one entry per CDR3 protein. Of some 130,000 distinct CDR3 sequences in the sample, approximately 8.8% are singletons; the top ten hold around 10%. Sequenced material: PBMCs. These receptors all stem from a human donor in good health (CMV status not recorded). Some clones in this sample may be carry-over from other donors' samples.

This clonotype was seen ten or more times. CDR3 sequence: CASSLGASEGEQFF. The DNA for the CDR3 is TGTGCCAGCAGCTTAGGTGCTAGCGAGGGTGAGCAGTTCTTC. V gene TRBV7-6 combines with J gene TRBJ2-1, with D possibly matching TRBD2 (6 bases). Per the germline V gene, CDR1 is SGHVS and CDR2 is FNYEAQ. The CDR3 is 14 amino acids. V lost 1 base, J lost 9 bases, and 13 bases lay in between.

As to this clonotype: This could be a read error, since a much larger clone is one nucleotide away. V usage is TRBV5-4 and J usage is TRBJ2-1, with unresolved D. This CDR3 region has 14 residues. Germline lookup yields CDR1 SGHNT and CDR2 YYREEE (reference sequence). CDR3 in amino acids: CVSSPHISYNEQFF. The CDR3 DNA follows: TGTGTCAGCAGCCCCCACATCTCCTACAATGAGCAGTTCTTC. Looking up the rest from reference TRBV5-4 and TRBJ2-1 gives the full variable domain: ETGVTQSPTHLIKTRGQQVTLRCSSQSGHNTVSWYQQALGQGPQFIFQYYREEENGRGNFPPRFSGLQFPNYSSELNVNALELDDSALYLCVSSPHISYNEQFFGPGTRLTVL.

The rearrangement links TRBV20-1 to TRBJ1-5; the match to TRBD1 covers 9 bases. The J segment lost 7 bases and the V segment lost 0 bases, leaving 13 bases of the junction unmatched. The CDR3 totals 17 residues. Per the germline V gene, CDR1 is DFQATT and CDR2 is SNEGSKA (reference sequence). The CDR3 sequence: CSARDMTRDRVGQPQHF. The CDR3 DNA is TGCAGTGCTAGAGATATGACCCGGGACAGGGTAGGCCAGCCCCAGCATTTT.

This clonotype was seen ten or more times. The genes are TRBV20-1 and TRBJ1-1, with D perhaps matching TRBD1 (6 bases). Trimming took 0 bases from V and 3 from J, leaving 8 bases between them. The CDR3 length is 13 residues. CDR1 is DFQATT and CDR2 is SNEGSKA in the germline V gene (reference sequence). CDR3 sequence: CSARDTGYTEAFF. The CDR3 nucleotides are TGCAGTGCTAGAGATACAGGGTACACTGAAGCTTTCTTT.

This clonotype showed up many times. The chain links TRBV19 to TRBJ2-1; perhaps TRBD2 as D (5 bases). CDR1 is LNHDA, CDR2 SQIVND, per germline (reference sequence). CDR3 size: 15 residues. Trimming removed 1 base from V and 8 bases from J, with 15 bases in between. The CDR3: CASSIAFPRRDEQFF. Here the CDR3 DNA reads TGTGCCAGTAGTATAGCCTTCCCCCGGCGGGATGAGCAGTTCTTC. Drawing the rest from reference TRBV19 and TRBJ2-1, the complete variable domain is DGGITQSPKYLFRKEGQNVTLSCEQNLNHDAMYWYRQDPGQGLRLIYYSQIVNDFQKGDIAEGYSVSREKKESFPLTVTSAQKNPTAFYLCASSIAFPRRDEQFFGPGTRLTVL.